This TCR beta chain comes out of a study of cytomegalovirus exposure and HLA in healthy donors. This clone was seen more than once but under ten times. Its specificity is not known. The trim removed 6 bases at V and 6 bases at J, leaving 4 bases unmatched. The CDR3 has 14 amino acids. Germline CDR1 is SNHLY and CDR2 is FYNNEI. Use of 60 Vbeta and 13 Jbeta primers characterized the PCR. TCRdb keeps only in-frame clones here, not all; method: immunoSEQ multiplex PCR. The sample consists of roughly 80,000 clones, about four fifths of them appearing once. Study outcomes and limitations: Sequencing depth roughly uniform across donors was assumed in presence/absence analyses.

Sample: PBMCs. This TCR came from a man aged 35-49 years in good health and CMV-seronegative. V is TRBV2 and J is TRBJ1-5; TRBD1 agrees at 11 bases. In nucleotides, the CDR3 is TGTGCCAGCAGCGGACAGGGGGCGGTTCAGCCCCAGCATTTT. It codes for CASSGQGAVQPQHF.